What follows are 10 T cell receptor beta chains derived from one specimen sequenced in a study of T cell repertoires in cytomegalovirus infection. These receptors lack a known antigen. Via MiXCR, TCRdb re-called the reads, giving one row per CDR3 protein. Of hundreds of thousands of distinct CDR3 sequences listed, roughly 34% are singletons. The source was cultured PBMCs, collected from culture after CMV antigen stimulation. The receptors shown here come from a human donor in good health (CMV status not recorded). Some clones in this sample may be carry-over from other donors' samples.

The rearrangement links TRBV12-3 or TRBV12-4 to TRBJ2-3, with 9 nucleotides matching TRBD2. This CDR3 is 18 amino acids long. V lost 3 bases and J lost 1; bases outside the gene matches: 11. CDR3 region: CASSLSLAGKVGTDTQYF. As DNA, the CDR3 is TGTGCCAGCAGTTTGAGCCTAGCGGGAAAGGTGGGCACAGATACGCAGTATTTT.

The V call is TRBV9, the J call TRBJ2-2; a weak D match, TRBD2 (6 bases). The germline V and J ends were trimmed by 3 bases and 1 base, with 10 bases remaining between them. The germline V gene encodes CDR1 SGDLS and CDR2 YYNGEE. The CDR3 totals 15 residues. The CDR3 bases are TGTGCCAGCAGCGCCCTAGCGTGGAACACCGGGGAGCTGTTTTTT. It yields the protein CASSALAWNTGELFF.

This clonotype was seen ten or more times. This CDR3 is CASSPAGGNQPQHF. Here the CDR3 DNA reads TGTGCCAGCTCCCCCGCCGGAGGTAATCAGCCCCAGCATTTT. The chain has TRBV12-3 or TRBV12-4 and TRBJ1-5; D is unresolved. The CDR3 is 14 residues long. V was clipped by 8 bases and J by 4 bases, with 15 bases between them.

The rearrangement uses TRBV6-8 and TRBJ2-2; 9 positions agree with TRBD1. The trim removed 6 bases at V and 5 bases at J, leaving 7 bases unmatched. This CDR3 has 15 residues. Germline loops: CDR1 MNHGY, CDR2 SAAAGT. The CDR3 DNA follows: TGTGCCAGCAGACTACAGGGGGCAGATACCGGGGAGCTGTTTTTT. Its protein product is CASRLQGADTGELFF.

This clonotype was detected a few times. The gene calls are TRBV28 and TRBJ2-7; 7 bases match TRBD1. The CDR3 contains 14 residues. Germline values: CDR1 MDHEN, CDR2 SYDVKM. V lost 5 bases to trimming and J lost 2 bases; unmatched junction nucleotides: 6. The CDR3 nucleotides are TGTGCCAGCAGTACTCCGACAGGGACCTACGAGCAGTACTTC. It is translated as CASSTPTGTYEQYF.

This clonotype has a handful of counts. The CDR3, as DNA: TGTGCCAGCAGGCCTTCGGGACAGGGGACAGATACGCAGTATTTT. Its translation: CASRPSGQGTDTQYF. This chain joins TRBV6-2 or TRBV6-3 and TRBJ2-3; the match to TRBD1 covers 10 bases. With V trimmed by 6 bases and J by 3 bases, 6 bases remained unmatched. The CDR3 has 15 amino acids. Germline CDR1 MNHEY, CDR2 SVGEGT.

The chain joins TRBV10-2 to TRBJ2-5; TRBD2 matches at 7 bases. CDR1 is WSHSY, CDR2 SAAADI, per germline. CDR3 length equals 14 residues. J lost 5 bases, V lost 8 bases, and 11 bases had no gene match. In DNA form, the CDR3 reads TGCGCCAGCGGAACCCCGGGGGGAGGGGAGACCCAGTACTTC. This codes for CASGTPGGGETQYF.

The rearrangement links TRBV24-1 to TRBJ2-3; D is perhaps TRBD2 (7 bases). Germline V lookup: CDR1 KGHDR, CDR2 SFDVKD. The CDR3 is 16 residues long. V lost 4 bases to trimming and J lost 3 bases, with 16 bases between them. The CDR3 nucleotides read TGTGCCACCAGTGACCCTGGACTAGGGGGGACAGATACGCAGTATTTT. Encoded protein: CATSDPGLGGTDTQYF.

The chain recombines TRBV7-9 with TRBJ2-5; 11 nucleotides match TRBD2. V dropped 5 bases and J dropped 5; count of bases not matched to a gene: 10. This CDR3 region has 16 residues. CDR1 SEHNR and CDR2 FQNEAQ come from the germline V gene (reference sequence). CDR3: CASSPGLAVEGETQYF. The CDR3 DNA sequence: TGTGCCAGCAGCCCGGGACTAGCGGTTGAAGGGGAGACCCAGTACTTC.

This clonotype was observed a few times. The rearrangement links TRBV7-6 to TRBJ2-1; D is uncertain. The germline V and J ends were trimmed by 3 bases and 7 bases, with 10 bases remaining between them. The CDR3 runs to 13 residues. The germline gives CDR1 SGHVS, CDR2 FNYEAQ. This CDR3 is CASSLFEENEQFF. The CDR3 DNA is TGTGCCAGCAGCTTGTTCGAGGAGAATGAGCAGTTCTTC.